This TCR beta chain was found in a study of OX40 agonist ivuxolimab in advanced cancers. Study as a whole: All patients had ivuxolimab intravenously every 2 weeks at 0.01 to 10 mg/kg. General study points: Expanded clones tended on average to be more numerous among CD8+ T cells than CD4+.

The data were produced by immunoSEQ multiplex PCR, yet TCRdb's version contains in-frame clones alone and is incomplete. The sample holds tens of thousands of clones, about 87% seen once. In regard to this clone: As yet, its antigen is unknown. An end of the junction does not agree with germline; a read error may underlie this.

Germline values: CDR1 SGHRS, CDR2 YFSETQ. This CDR3 region has 13 residues. The material sequenced was CD4+ or CD8+ T cells sorted from blood, taken in a trial of the OX40 agonist ivuxolimab. The sequence was obtained from an adult with an advanced solid tumor such as melanoma, head and neck, liver or kidney cancer. The chain employs TRBV5-1 and TRBJ2-7; D unclear. The CDR3 DNA reads as TGCGCCAGCAGCTTGGGCCAGCTCACCCCTACCTTCTTC. Its protein is CASSLGQLTPTFF.